The TCR beta chain described here comes from a study of T cells in narcolepsy. Overall study findings and caveats: Comparing one patient's CSF and blood CD4+ clonotypes highlighted HCRT- and TRIB2-specific autoreactive clonotypes.

Data came from immunoSEQ multiplex PCR; TCRdb stores just in-frame clones and leaves some out. The sample yields about 35,000 clones, 81% seen once. V was pared by 0 bases and J by 5 bases, with 10 bases between. CDR1 is SQVTM, CDR2 ANQGSEA, per germline. This CDR3 is built from 13 residues. As for this clone: Its antigen is not identified.

The chain has TRBV29-1 and TRBJ1-2; D remains unclear. The clonotype originates from a human donor in good health. Input material: memory (CD45RA-) CD4+ T cells from blood. The CDR3 DNA follows: TGCAGCGTTGAAGACAGGTCCGGATATGGCTACACCTTC. This sequence encodes CSVEDRSGYGYTF.